The rows below give T cell receptor beta chains drawn from one sample of a study of T-cell memory formation after mild COVID-19. Each CDR3 protein gets one entry after TCRdb re-called the 5' RACE reads with MiXCR. This table holds over 500,000 distinct CDR3 sequences, around 15% found once. The specimen was PBMCs or a T cell subset sorted from them (not recorded which). The receptors stem from an adult woman who had mild COVID-19 (a few samples of this study predate the infection). Cell type and time point are not known. Each CDR3 is given with its conserved first and last residue.

J gene	CDR3 length	V gene	CDR3 protein
TRBJ2-2	15	TRBV18	CASSGQGTNTGELFF
TRBJ1-1	15	TRBV11-2	CASSSRRGQNTEAFF
TRBJ2-7	13	TRBV7-9	CASSDSGPYEQYF
TRBJ1-1	12	TRBV29-1	CSGGEGYTEAFF
TRBJ2-1	15	TRBV6-4	CASSDSGRAGDEQFF
TRBJ2-1	16	TRBV6-6	CASTAGGGSMTGEQFF
TRBJ2-5	14	TRBV7-3	CASSRDSNQETQYF
TRBJ1-5	12	TRBV24-1	CATSDLRGAQHF
TRBJ2-1	14	TRBV6-2/TRBV6-3	CASRPLGGANEQFF
TRBJ2-5	14	TRBV12-3/TRBV12-4	CASSDYLAGETQYF
TRBJ1-1	13	TRBV20-1	CSAGLNSWAEAFF
TRBJ1-3	15	TRBV5-1	CASSVRQGSGNTIYF
TRBJ2-1	16	TRBV7-3	CASSPRGQTSYNEQFF
TRBJ1-1	16	TRBV7-2	CASSLVPQTMNTEAFF
TRBJ2-7	11	TRBV30	CAWGRGYEQYF
TRBJ2-1	17	TRBV4-1	CASSQDPPGIPYNEQFF
TRBJ1-3	14	TRBV20-1	CSAAPTVSGNTIYF
TRBJ2-3	13	TRBV6-6	CASRQGGTDTQYF
TRBJ2-2	14	TRBV9	CASSVYGNTGELFF
TRBJ2-5	14	TRBV12-3/TRBV12-4	CASSYQGGRETQYF
TRBJ1-1	15	TRBV7-6	CASSPSMTENTEAFF
TRBJ1-4	16	TRBV4-1	CASSQGTAATNEKLFF
TRBJ2-2	17	TRBV7-9	CASSSRDRESNTGELFF
TRBJ1-6	15	TRBV7-6	CASSLDTVPNSPLHF
TRBJ2-5	16	TRBV7-2	CASSSADFSGGKTQYF
TRBJ2-4	13	TRBV6-1	CASSSGQANIQYF
TRBJ2-3	16	TRBV12-3/TRBV12-4	CASSLGTSRRTDTQYF
TRBJ2-7	18	TRBV5-1	CASSSAGLAIKNSYEQYF
TRBJ1-2	15	TRBV13	CASSLGPYPDYGYTF
TRBJ2-2	14	TRBV7-9	CASSWHSNTGELFF
TRBJ2-1	14	TRBV12-3/TRBV12-4	CASSLAGGFGEQFF
TRBJ1-1	15	TRBV11-3	CASSPSALRGTEAFF
TRBJ2-3	15	TRBV11-1	CASSKRTGRTDTQYF
TRBJ2-2	13	TRBV12-3/TRBV12-4	CASSSNRGIELFF
TRBJ1-5	14	TRBV9	CASGRENSNQPQHF
TRBJ2-3	13	TRBV5-1	CASSFTATDTQYF
TRBJ1-5	15	TRBV29-1	CSTRQAWRSNQPQHF
TRBJ1-1	17	TRBV12-3/TRBV12-4	CASSFRRQLSMNTEAFF
TRBJ2-5	15	TRBV9	CASSSSLTRAETQYF
TRBJ2-1	15	TRBV5-4	CASSSGTSGNNEQFF
TRBJ2-2	13	TRBV2	CASSAEDTGELFF
TRBJ2-7	15	TRBV12-3/TRBV12-4	CASSPSTGRVHEQYF
TRBJ2-1	16	TRBV6-5	CASSYSLAGAYNEQFF
TRBJ2-7	17	TRBV4-2	CASSQPQDRDLLYEQYF
TRBJ1-2	19	TRBV5-1	CASSHPTGTEQGFNYGYTF
TRBJ1-2	14	TRBV24-1	CATSDPGTAYGYTF
TRBJ1-1	15	TRBV5-1	CASTLSRGLNTEAFF
TRBJ1-5	14	TRBV3-1	CASSQGQNNQPQHF
TRBJ2-7	13	TRBV29-1	CSAGQGASYEQYF
TRBJ2-7	13	TRBV12-3/TRBV12-4	CASSALLTYEQYF